The entry below describes one T cell receptor (beta chain). The data stem from a study of blood T cell repertoires in COVID-19. Study at large: Whether acute or convalescent, the COVID-19 samples came from the United States, Italy and Spain. Nucleic acid was either cDNA or gDNA, and it came from T cells, B-cell-depleted T cells, or PBMCs.

In germline, CDR1 is MNHEY, CDR2 SMNVEV (reference sequence). The V segment lost 5 bases and the J segment 9 bases; nucleotides outside the gene matches: 8. CDR3 length: 16 residues. Original processing methods: The assay estimated nucleated cells by amplifying reference gene primers. The repertoire was sequenced with immunoSEQ multiplex PCR; TCRdb's copy has only in-frame clones and lacks some. Clone size and V and J calls were adopted from that table, with D and trimming inferred from the DNA. Altogether a few hundred thousand clones are present, around 89% being singletons, with the ten largest covering 2.5% to 3.5%.

This TCR came from a woman younger than 45 with COVID-19, enrolled during active disease. Sequenced sample: peripheral blood. The gene calls are TRBV27 and TRBJ2-1; 15 bases are a match to TRBD2. Here the CDR3 DNA reads TGTGCCAGCAGTCCTGGGACTAGCGGGAGGAGGGGTGAGCAGTTCTTC. It translates to CASSPGTSGRRGEQFF.